Following are 3 T cell receptor beta chains from one sample sequenced in a study of cytotoxic CD8 clonotypes in ibrutinib-treated CLL. Assay: immunoSEQ multiplex PCR; the TCRdb copy retains only in-frame clones and omits some. Here the sample spans about 150,000 clones, more than 75% being singletons. The input for sequencing was PBMCs, taken after 24 months of ibrutinib treatment. The receptors were sampled from a human donor with chronic lymphocytic leukemia.

This rearrangement joins TRBV11-2 to TRBJ1-2; tentative D call: TRBD1 (6 bases). The CDR3 length is 13 residues. Germline V gene sequence: CDR1 SGHAT, CDR2 FQNNGV. The V end was cut by 0 bases, the J end by 7 bases, with 9 bases between. The CDR3 DNA is TGTGCCAGCAGCTTAGAGGGGGCGGTTGGCTACACCTTC. Protein: CASSLEGAVGYTF.

CDR3 residues: CASTPGGSVYEQYF. CDR3 in DNA: TGTGCCAGTACCCCGGGGGGATCGGTGTACGAGCAGTACTTC. The chain has TRBV19 and TRBJ2-7, with 7 positions matching TRBD2. The CDR3 runs 14 residues. The germline gives CDR1 LNHDA, CDR2 SQIVND (reference sequence). Trimming at V came to 7 bases and at J to 4 bases, leaving 10 bases not matched to a gene.

The CDR3 DNA follows: TGCAGCGTTGAAGATCCCCCCGGGGGTGAAAAACTGTTTTTT. Translated, it gives CSVEDPPGGEKLFF. The chain couples TRBV29-1 to TRBJ1-4; a weak D match, TRBD1 (5 bases). The CDR3 has 14 residues. From germline, CDR1 is SQVTM and CDR2 ANQGSEA. Deletions cut 0 bases from V and 7 bases from J, with 12 bases between.